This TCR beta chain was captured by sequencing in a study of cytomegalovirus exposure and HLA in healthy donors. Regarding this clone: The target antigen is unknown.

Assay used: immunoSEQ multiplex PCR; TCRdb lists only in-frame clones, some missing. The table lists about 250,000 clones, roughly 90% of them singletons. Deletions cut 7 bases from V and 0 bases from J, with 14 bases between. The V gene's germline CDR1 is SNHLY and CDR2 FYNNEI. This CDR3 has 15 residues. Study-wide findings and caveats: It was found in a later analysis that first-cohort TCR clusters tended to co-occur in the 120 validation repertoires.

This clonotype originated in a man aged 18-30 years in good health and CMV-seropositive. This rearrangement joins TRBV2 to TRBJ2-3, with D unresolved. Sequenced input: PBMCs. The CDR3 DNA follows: TGTGCCAGCACTCCTCACGTCTGGAGCACAGATACGCAGTATTTT. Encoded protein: CASTPHVWSTDTQYF.